The entry that follows covers one T cell receptor beta chain sequence. Cohorts were determined from participant-reported clinical history. Sequencing used immunoSEQ multiplex PCR; TCRdb keeps in-frame clones, though not all of them. In the table there are about 200,000 clones, around 90% of which are singletons. The entry originates in a study of blood T cell repertoires in COVID-19. About the study: Acute and convalescent COVID-19 samples came from the United States, Italy and Spain.

The CDR3 is made up of 13 amino acids. The V end was cut by 4 bases, the J end by 1 base, with 8 bases between. Per the germline V gene, CDR1 is SGHRS and CDR2 is YFSETQ. This chain links TRBV5-1 with TRBJ1-1; D is uncertain. The sequencing sample was made of PBMCs or T cells enriched from blood (not recorded which). The clonotype originates from a woman aged 25 to 39 who had recovered from COVID-19. The CDR3, as DNA: TGCGCCAGCAGCGCTGACACGAACACTGAAGCTTTCTTT. Amino acids: CASSADTNTEAFF.